These 26 T cell receptor beta chains share one sample of origin, sequenced in a study of cytomegalovirus exposure and HLA in healthy donors. Measured with immunoSEQ multiplex PCR; TCRdb has only the in-frame clones, and not every one. The sample lists 150,000 to 200,000 clones; roughly 80% were seen once. The sequencing sample was made of PBMCs. Source of these receptors: a man aged 25 to 40 in good health and CMV-seropositive.

This rearrangement joins TRBV7-6 to TRBJ2-7; 7 positions match TRBD1. The CDR3 is 16 residues long. The V gene end was trimmed by 1 base and the J gene end by 2 bases; junction bases not matched to a gene: 8. Looked up from germline, CDR1 is SGHVS and CDR2 is FNYEAQ. CDR3 in amino acids: CASSLGDSSYPYEQYF. In DNA, the CDR3 is TGTGCCAGCAGCTTAGGGGACAGCTCGTATCCCTACGAGCAGTACTTC. Using reference TRBV7-6 and TRBJ2-7 for the parts outside the CDR3, the full variable domain is GAGVSQSPRYKVTKRGQDVALRCDPISGHVSLYWYRQALGQGPEFLTYFNYEAQQDKSGLPNDRFSAERPEGSISTLTIQRTEQRDSAMYRCASSLGDSSYPYEQYFGPGTRLTVT.

CDR3: CASSEDRGDYGYTF. For the CDR3, the DNA is TGTGCCAGCAGCGAGGACAGGGGGGACTATGGCTACACCTTC. V is TRBV9 and J is TRBJ1-2; 10 bases align to TRBD1. There are 14 residues in the CDR3. The V and J ends lost 3 bases and 3 bases, in that order; junction bases with no gene match: 2. Germline V lookup: CDR1 SGDLS, CDR2 YYNGEE.

This clone was counted a single time. The CDR3 bases are TGCAGCGTGTCCACAGGGATCTACAATGAGCAGTTCTTC. Its protein is CSVSTGIYNEQFF. The chain is built from TRBV29-1 and TRBJ2-1, with D possibly matching TRBD1 (6 bases). Trimming pared 6 bases from V and 3 bases from J, leaving 12 bases between. The CDR3 has 13 residues. The germline CDR1 and CDR2 sequences are SQVTM and ANQGSEA.

The count of this clone is one. This chain links TRBV4-3 with TRBJ1-2; D remains ambiguous. The CDR3 covers 12 residues. The V gene lost 1 base and the J gene lost 4 bases, with 4 bases spanning the gap. The germline V gene encodes CDR1 LGHNA and CDR2 YSLEER. The CDR3 DNA sequence: TGCGCCAGCAGCCAAGGAGCCTATGGCTACACCTTC. Its protein product is CASSQGAYGYTF.

V gene TRBV11-2 combines with J gene TRBJ1-6; 7 positions match TRBD1. CDR3 length: 16 residues. Germline V gene data show CDR1 as SGHAT and CDR2 as FQNNGV. V lost 4 bases and J lost 7; bases outside the gene matches: 10. In DNA form, the CDR3 reads TGTGCCAGCAGCTGGGGCTCGGGACAGAGAAATTCACCCCTCCACTTT. Protein: CASSWGSGQRNSPLHF. Variable domain in full (rest from reference TRBV11-2 and TRBJ1-6): EAGVAQSPRYKIIEKRQSVAFWCNPISGHATLYWYQQILGQGPKLLIQFQNNGVVDDSQLPKDRFSAERLKGVDSTLKIQPAKLEDSAVYLCASSWGSGQRNSPLHFGNGTRLTVT.

In its sample, this clone was seen once. The V gene is TRBV6-1, the J gene TRBJ1-2; D unresolved. Trimming cost V 5 bases and J 8 bases, with 15 bases left between them. The length of the CDR3 is 13 residues. Germline CDR1 and CDR2: MNHNS and SASEGT. As DNA, the CDR3 is TGTGCCAGCAGTCCTATCAAATCAGGCGGCTACACCTTC. It specifies CASSPIKSGGYTF.

This clone was observed a handful of times. A read error may account for a junction end that differs from germline. The chain couples TRBV7-7 to TRBJ1-3; D unresolved. The germline CDR1 and CDR2 sequences are SSHAT and FNYEAQ (reference sequence). The CDR3 sequence is 15 residues long. In DNA, the CDR3 is TGTGCTAGCAGCTTCGCTCCCGGCTCTGGAAACACCATATATTTT. The encoded protein is CASSFAPGSGNTIYF.

V and J are TRBV27 and TRBJ1-2, with D uncertain. Germline V lookup: CDR1 MNHEY, CDR2 SMNVEV (reference sequence). CDR3 length: 13 amino acids. Trimming took 6 bases from V and 1 from J, leaving 9 bases between them. CDR3 coding DNA: TGTGCCAGCAGCCTCGCGTATAACTATGGCTACACCTTC. Protein: CASSLAYNYGYTF.

This chain uses TRBV10-3 with TRBJ1-1, with 7 bases identical to TRBD1. The CDR3 spans 15 residues. Trimming at V came to 10 bases and at J to 0 bases, leaving 11 bases not matched to a gene. Germline CDR1 reads ENHRY; CDR2 reads SYGVKD. In DNA form, the CDR3 reads TGTGCCAGCCTGAGGGGGCTGGGGATGAACACTGAAGCTTTCTTT. It translates to CASLRGLGMNTEAFF.

This chain uses TRBV4-3 with TRBJ1-1; D perhaps matches TRBD1 (5 bases). CDR1 LGHNA and CDR2 YSLEER come from the germline V gene. V dropped 0 bases and J dropped 7 bases, with 18 bases sitting between them. This CDR3 comprises 16 residues. CDR3 in DNA: TGCGCCAGCAGCCAAGATCAGGGTCGATTCGTGGGTGAAGCTTTCTTT. It yields the protein CASSQDQGRFVGEAFF.

The chain has TRBV7-2 and TRBJ2-1, with D tentatively TRBD2 (7 bases). V lost 8 bases and J lost 2, with 16 bases in between. Per germline, CDR1 SGHTA and CDR2 FQGNSA. This CDR3 region has 15 residues. In DNA, the CDR3 is TGTGCCAGCCGAACGGGGGGCCTAACCTACAATGAGCAGTTCTTC. Translation gives CASRTGGLTYNEQFF. Complete variable domain (other parts from reference TRBV7-2 and TRBJ2-1): GAGVSQSPSNKVTEKGKDVELRCDPISGHTALYWYRQSLGQGLEFLIYFQGNSAPDKSGLPSDRFSAERTGGSVSTLTIQRTQQEDSAVYLCASRTGGLTYNEQFFGPGTRLTVL.

The chain employs TRBV4-1 and TRBJ2-5, with unresolved D. The CDR3 is 14 amino acids. The V gene lost 0 bases and the J gene lost 3 bases, with 8 bases spanning the gap. Germline V gene data show CDR1 as MGHRA and CDR2 as YSYEKL. As DNA, the CDR3 is TGCGCCAGCAGCCAAGATCTAGGAGAAGAGACCCAGTACTTC. It translates to CASSQDLGEETQYF.

In DNA form, the CDR3 reads TGCGCCAGCAGCTTGGACAGGGGTTTCGATGAGCAGTTCTTC. It specifies CASSLDRGFDEQFF. The chain uses TRBV5-1 and TRBJ2-1; 7 nucleotides agree with TRBD1. The V segment lost 0 bases and the J segment 8 bases; nucleotides outside the gene matches: 5. The CDR3 runs to 14 residues. CDR1 and CDR2 (germline): SGHRS, YFSETQ.

This chain uses TRBV7-3 with TRBJ2-5, with a possible D match to TRBD1 (5 bases). V shed 0 bases and J shed 3 bases, with 5 bases lying between them. The CDR3 is 13 amino acids. CDR1 and CDR2 (germline): SGHTA, FQGTGA. The CDR3 DNA reads TGTGCCAGCAGCTTAACCAGGGAAGAGACCCAGTACTTC. Translating it yields CASSLTREETQYF.

J is TRBJ2-5 and V is TRBV6-5; 7 positions match TRBD2. The V gene's germline CDR1 is MNHEY and CDR2 SVGAGI. The CDR3 loop spans 15 amino acids. J gave up 5 bases and V 0 bases, and 6 bases lay outside the gene matches. The DNA of the CDR3 is TGTGCCAGCAGTTACTCGCGGGGGTTGCGGGAGACCCAGTACTTC. The encoded protein is CASSYSRGLRETQYF.

This rearrangement joins TRBV18 to TRBJ2-1, with TRBD1 matching over 10 bases. The CDR3 consists of 15 residues. V was pared by 3 bases and J by 6 bases, with 5 bases of the junction left unmatched. The germline V gene has CDR1 KGHSH and CDR2 LQKENI. The CDR3 sequence: CASSPRQGAGNEQFF. CDR3 coding DNA: TGTGCCAGCTCACCTCGACAGGGGGCAGGCAATGAGCAGTTCTTC.

The rearrangement uses TRBV4-3 and TRBJ1-1; D is undetermined. The CDR3 is 12 residues long. With 3 bases removed from V and 9 bases from J, the gap between germline ends came to 11 bases. Germline V lookup: CDR1 LGHNA, CDR2 YSLEER. DNA of the CDR3: TGCGCCAGCAGCCAGGGCGTCGGCAAAGCTTTCTTT. Its translation: CASSQGVGKAFF.

The chain carries TRBV4-3 and TRBJ2-7; D is possibly TRBD1 (6 bases). Germline V gives CDR1 LGHNA, CDR2 YSLEER. The CDR3 runs to 16 residues. The V end lost 0 bases, the J end lost 2 bases, and 14 bases lay between the germline ends. This chain's CDR3 is CASSQDLGDKTYEQYF. Written as DNA, the CDR3 is TGCGCCAGCAGCCAAGATTTGGGGGACAAAACCTACGAGCAGTACTTC.

The chain joins TRBV5-1 to TRBJ1-4; TRBD1 aligns across 7 bases. The ends lost 4 bases at V and 0 bases at J; junction bases unmatched: 6. Germline loops: CDR1 SGHRS, CDR2 YFSETQ. CDR3 length: 16 residues. DNA of the CDR3: TGCGCCAGCAGCCCCGGGACAGACTCAACTAATGAAAAACTGTTTTTT. Its translation: CASSPGTDSTNEKLFF.

The rearrangement uses TRBV4-1 and TRBJ2-2; a possible D gene is TRBD2 (6 bases). The germline CDR1 and CDR2 sequences are MGHRA and YSYEKL. V gave up 4 bases and J gave up 5 bases, with 11 bases separating them. The CDR3 spans 14 residues. The CDR3 is CASSRGGDTGELFF. CDR3 sequence (DNA): TGCGCCAGCAGCCGGGGCGGGGATACCGGGGAGCTGTTTTTT.

The chain combines TRBV27 with TRBJ1-1, with D uncertain. Trimming shortened V by 1 base and J by 2 bases, and 14 bases separated the two germline ends. The CDR3 spans 16 residues. Looked up from germline, CDR1 is MNHEY and CDR2 is SMNVEV (reference sequence). The CDR3 spells CASSLWSPGTNTEAFF. In nucleotides, the CDR3 is TGTGCCAGCAGTTTATGGTCCCCAGGCACCAACACTGAAGCTTTCTTT.

The chain combines TRBV5-5 with TRBJ2-7; no definite D call. The V gene's germline CDR1 is SGHKS and CDR2 YYEKEE (reference sequence). This CDR3 is 11 amino acids long. With 3 bases removed from V and 2 bases from J, the gap between germline ends came to 3 bases. The CDR3 loop is CASSSTYEQYF. The CDR3 coding sequence is TGTGCCAGCAGCTCAACCTACGAGCAGTACTTC.

This clone was seen once. The genes are TRBV29-1 and TRBJ2-7; 7 positions match TRBD2. This CDR3 region has 15 residues. V lost 4 bases to trimming and J lost 0 bases; unmatched junction nucleotides: 9. CDR1 and CDR2 (germline): SQVTM, ANQGSEA. The CDR3 region has the DNA TGCAGCGTTGGAACTTCCGGGGGGTACTCCTACGAGCAGTACTTC. Translation gives CSVGTSGGYSYEQYF.

The CDR3 nucleotides are TGTGCCAGCAGCTTGGGGCCGGGACAGGGTAACACCGGGGAGCTGTTTTTT. Protein sequence: CASSLGPGQGNTGELFF. This sequence joins TRBV7-8 and TRBJ2-2; TRBD1 aligns across 9 bases. This CDR3 has 17 residues. From germline, CDR1 is SGHVS and CDR2 FQNEAQ. V was pared by 3 bases and J by 2 bases, with 7 bases of the junction left unmatched.

The chain joins TRBV7-9 to TRBJ2-1; the D is unclear. Germline CDR1 SEHNR, CDR2 FQNEAQ (reference sequence). The V end was cut by 5 bases, the J end by 6 bases, with 17 bases between. There are 15 residues in the CDR3. The CDR3 here is CASSPVESAGNEQFF. CDR3 bases: TGTGCCAGCAGCCCTGTGGAGTCCGCTGGCAATGAGCAGTTCTTC.

This clone was seen a handful of times. The chain employs TRBV7-2 and TRBJ2-5; perhaps TRBD2 as D (6 bases). The CDR3 covers 14 residues. Trimming took 5 bases from V and 4 from J, leaving 14 bases between them. The germline V gene encodes CDR1 SGHTA and CDR2 FQGNSA. CDR3 in DNA: TGTGCCAGCAGCCCGCAGGGAGGAGGAGAGACCCAGTACTTC. Translation: CASSPQGGGETQYF. Filled out from reference TRBV7-2 and TRBJ2-5, the complete variable domain reads GAGVSQSPSNKVTEKGKDVELRCDPISGHTALYWYRQSLGQGLEFLIYFQGNSAPDKSGLPSDRFSAERTGGSVSTLTIQRTQQEDSAVYLCASSPQGGGETQYFGPGTRLLVL.